This is a list of T cell receptor beta chains from one sample in a study of cytomegalovirus exposure and HLA in healthy donors. The table came from immunoSEQ multiplex PCR; TCRdb's copy has only in-frame clones and leaves some out. The table has approximately 59,000 clones, roughly 93% seen once. Sample: PBMCs. The receptors were gathered from a woman aged 18-29 years in good health and CMV-seropositive. CDR3s include the opening cysteine and the closing phenylalanine or tryptophan.

V gene	J gene	CDR3 protein
TRBV28	TRBJ1-6	CASKLSVSYNSPLHF
TRBV5-4	TRBJ1-2	CASSLKGALSYGYTF
TRBV27	TRBJ2-7	CASRRLAGGPSSYEQYF
TRBV2	TRBJ2-5	CASSDARLGETQYF
TRBV5-6	TRBJ2-3	CASSLLPAGTDTQYF
TRBV18	TRBJ1-1	CASSPLGTGGLQRAFF
TRBV5-1	TRBJ2-1	CASSWKAASGGNEQFF
TRBV18	TRBJ2-7	CASSLQTSGGADEQYF
TRBV27	TRBJ2-7	CASSFRSGEVVSYEQYF
TRBV13	TRBJ2-1	CASSSIRDRGRDEQFF
TRBV18	TRBJ2-7	CASSDRQSSYEQYF
TRBV4-3	TRBJ1-2	CASSPTGYLGYTF
TRBV4-3	TRBJ1-4	CASSPFGPPTNEKLFF
TRBV29-1	TRBJ1-1	CSVEELGAQAFF
TRBV28	TRBJ2-4	CASSLTGAGRKNIQYF
TRBV28	TRBJ1-2	CASRTRTGYTF
TRBV7-2	TRBJ2-1	CASSLGTSVNYEQFF
TRBV7-3	TRBJ2-1	CASSLTENEQFF
TRBV7-6	TRBJ2-7	CASSPGQGSEQYF
TRBV4-1	TRBJ1-1	CASSPGTGVNTEAFF
TRBV19	TRBJ2-1	CASRTGTSYNEQFF
TRBV6-1	TRBJ2-1	CASSEGGVDEQFF
TRBV2	TRBJ1-6	CASRTTEFSPLHF
TRBV25-1	TRBJ2-1	CASSEWSTGLASDEQFF
TRBV9	TRBJ1-2	CASSVAGFYGYTF
TRBV28	TRBJ2-7	CASSWTGGSGEQYF
TRBV27	TRBJ1-3	CASKVRSSGNTIYF
TRBV7-8	TRBJ1-3	CASSFDNVQRNTIYF
TRBV18	TRBJ1-3	CASSPHEPGWIGNTIYF
TRBV9	TRBJ2-5	CASSSPGLAGGPGRETQYF
TRBV18	TRBJ1-1	CASSPQYGNTEAFF
TRBV7-9	TRBJ2-7	CASSHRRAYEQYF
TRBV7-9	TRBJ1-6	CASSPLGRVSSPLHF
TRBV6-6	TRBJ2-2	CASSYSASGLAGELFF
TRBV4-1	TRBJ2-3	CASSPRERTDTQYF